The 12 T cell receptor beta chains reported below all come from one sample, sequenced in a study of T cells after yellow fever vaccination. TCRdb re-called the 5' RACE reads through MiXCR, storing one row per CDR3 protein. In the table there are roughly 500,000 distinct CDR3 sequences, about 19% of which are singletons. This sample comprised PBMCs, obtained 15 days after the yellow fever booster vaccination. The receptors come from a man aged 25 to 45 who received the YFV17D yellow fever vaccine.

The chain is built from TRBV5-1 and TRBJ2-7; D possibly corresponds to TRBD2 (6 bases). This CDR3 region has 14 residues. The germline V and J ends were trimmed by 4 bases and 6 bases, with 17 bases remaining between them. Germline values: CDR1 SGHRS, CDR2 YFSETQ. The CDR3 DNA sequence: TGCGCCAGCAGCCCGGGCGGGACCGGGGTCGAGCAGTACTTC. Its protein product is CASSPGGTGVEQYF.

There are a few counts of this clonotype. The chain uses TRBV6-5 and TRBJ1-6; D uncertain. The V end lost 4 bases, the J end lost 6 bases, and 10 bases lay between the germline ends. Germline loops: CDR1 MNHEY, CDR2 SVGAGI. The CDR3 extends over 14 amino acids. Here the CDR3 DNA reads TGTGCCAGCAGTTTCGGATCACTTAATTCACCCCTCCACTTT. As protein: CASSFGSLNSPLHF.

This clonotype has just a few counts. The chain uses TRBV18 and TRBJ2-7; tentatively, D is TRBD1 or TRBD2 (5 bases each). CDR3 length: 14 amino acids. Germline V gene data show CDR1 as KGHSH and CDR2 as LQKENI. Trimming cost V 3 bases and J 5 bases, with 14 bases left between them. CDR3 nucleotide sequence: TGTGCCAGCTCACCGATGGGACCGCCCAACGAGCAGTACTTC. The encoded protein is CASSPMGPPNEQYF.

This clonotype was picked up one time. J is TRBJ2-7 and V is TRBV18; D might be TRBD1 (5 bases). V was pared by 8 bases and J by 7 bases, with 21 bases between. Germline assignment: CDR1 KGHSH and CDR2 LQKENI. This CDR3 has 14 residues. CDR3 sequence reads: CASAPQGSPREQYF. The CDR3 nucleotides read TGTGCCAGCGCCCCTCAGGGCTCACCTCGGGAGCAGTACTTC.

The chain uses TRBV5-1 and TRBJ2-1, with a weak D call TRBD2 (5 bases). The CDR3 has 15 residues. The V end was cut by 7 bases, the J end by 5 bases, with 19 bases between. Germline assignment: CDR1 SGHRS and CDR2 YFSETQ. DNA for the CDR3: TGCGCCAGCCGACTCGGGGTAGGTATCAACAATGAGCAGTTCTTC. Residues: CASRLGVGINNEQFF.

This clonotype has a count of ten or more. The rearrangement joins TRBV10-1 to TRBJ2-3; D unresolved. Germline CDR1 is WNHNN and CDR2 is SYGVQD (reference sequence). Trimming removed 0 bases at V and 2 bases at J, with 9 bases between. CDR3 length: 15 residues. The CDR3 loop is CASSESKGDTDTQYF. CDR3 sequence (DNA): TGCGCCAGCAGTGAGTCTAAGGGTGACACAGATACGCAGTATTTT.

The chain combines TRBV18 with TRBJ2-1, with unresolved D. Germline V gives CDR1 KGHSH, CDR2 LQKENI. Trimming took off 4 bases at V and 6 bases at J, with 7 bases between the two ends. The CDR3 runs to 12 residues. The CDR3: CASSQPSNEQFF. The CDR3 DNA follows: TGTGCCAGCTCACAGCCCTCCAATGAGCAGTTCTTC.

This chain uses TRBV9 with TRBJ1-1; no reliable D call. The CDR3 consists of 14 residues. CDR1 and CDR2 from the germline V gene are SGDLS and YYNGEE. Between the trimmed V and J ends, which lost 3 bases and 4 bases, there was a span of 13 bases. The CDR3 spells CASSGLQVGTEAFF. In DNA, the CDR3 is TGTGCCAGCAGCGGTTTACAAGTCGGCACTGAAGCTTTCTTT.

This clonotype was counted a few times. The chain joins TRBV7-9 to TRBJ2-1; 7 bases agree with TRBD2. This CDR3 is built from 17 residues. Germline-derived CDR1 and CDR2 are SEHNR and FQNEAQ (reference sequence). V trimming: 4 bases; J trimming: 7 bases; junction bases outside the gene matches: 16. In DNA form, the CDR3 reads TGTGCCAGCAGCTCAAGAAGGGGCGGGAGCGTCCGAAATGAGCAGTTCTTC. This encodes CASSSRRGGSVRNEQFF. Together with reference TRBV7-9 and TRBJ2-1, the CDR3 gives the full variable domain: DTGVSQNPRHKITKRGQNVTFRCDPISEHNRLYWYRQTLGQGPEFLTYFQNEAQLEKSRLLSDRFSAERPKGSFSTLEIQRTEQGDSAMYLCASSSRRGGSVRNEQFFGPGTRLTVL.

The chain recombines TRBV6-5 with TRBJ1-1; no firm D call. This CDR3 comprises 15 residues. Trimming removed 1 base at V and 3 bases at J, with 12 bases between. CDR1 MNHEY and CDR2 SVGAGI come from the germline V gene. DNA for the CDR3: TGTGCCAGCAGTTACTTCCTACAGAGGGACACTGAAGCTTTCTTT. Translating it yields CASSYFLQRDTEAFF.

This clonotype was observed a handful of times. This sequence joins TRBV10-2 and TRBJ2-1, with TRBD2 matching over 13 bases. CDR1 WSHSY and CDR2 SAAADI come from the germline V gene. This CDR3 comprises 18 residues. The V gene end was trimmed by 5 bases and the J gene end by 4 bases; junction bases not matched to a gene: 11. CDR3: CASSQTSGRPRKYNEQFF. The CDR3 DNA is TGCGCCAGCAGTCAGACTAGCGGGAGGCCCCGAAAATACAATGAGCAGTTCTTC.

This clonotype was detected a few times. The chain has TRBV12-3 or TRBV12-4 and TRBJ1-1, with D possibly being TRBD1 (5 bases). The CDR3 has 15 amino acids. V gave up 6 bases and J gave up 1 base, with 15 bases separating them. CDR3 DNA: TGTGCCAGCAGAGGATCGGGGGGACCGAACACTGAAGCTTTCTTT. This translates into CASRGSGGPNTEAFF.